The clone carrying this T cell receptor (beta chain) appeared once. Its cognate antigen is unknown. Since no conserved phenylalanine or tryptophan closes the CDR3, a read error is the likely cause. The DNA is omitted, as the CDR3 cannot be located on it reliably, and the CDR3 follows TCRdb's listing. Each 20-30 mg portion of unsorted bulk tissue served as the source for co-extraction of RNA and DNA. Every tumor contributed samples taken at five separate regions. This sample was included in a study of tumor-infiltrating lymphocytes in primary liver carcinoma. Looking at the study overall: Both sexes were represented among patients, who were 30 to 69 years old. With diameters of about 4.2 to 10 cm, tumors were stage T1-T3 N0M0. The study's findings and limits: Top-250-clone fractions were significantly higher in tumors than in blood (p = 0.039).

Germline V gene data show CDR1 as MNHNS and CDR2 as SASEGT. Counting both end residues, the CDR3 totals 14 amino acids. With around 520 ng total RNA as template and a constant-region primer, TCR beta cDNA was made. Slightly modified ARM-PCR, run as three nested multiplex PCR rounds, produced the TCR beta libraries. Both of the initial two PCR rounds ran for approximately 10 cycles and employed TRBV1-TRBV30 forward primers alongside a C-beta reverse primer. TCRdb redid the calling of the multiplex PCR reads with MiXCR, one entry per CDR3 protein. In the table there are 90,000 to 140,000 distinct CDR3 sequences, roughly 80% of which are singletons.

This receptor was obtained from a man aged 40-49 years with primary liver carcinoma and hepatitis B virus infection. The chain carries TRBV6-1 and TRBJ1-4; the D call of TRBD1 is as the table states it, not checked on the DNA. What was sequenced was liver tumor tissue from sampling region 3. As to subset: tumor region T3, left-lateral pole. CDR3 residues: CASSKDRESEKLLI.